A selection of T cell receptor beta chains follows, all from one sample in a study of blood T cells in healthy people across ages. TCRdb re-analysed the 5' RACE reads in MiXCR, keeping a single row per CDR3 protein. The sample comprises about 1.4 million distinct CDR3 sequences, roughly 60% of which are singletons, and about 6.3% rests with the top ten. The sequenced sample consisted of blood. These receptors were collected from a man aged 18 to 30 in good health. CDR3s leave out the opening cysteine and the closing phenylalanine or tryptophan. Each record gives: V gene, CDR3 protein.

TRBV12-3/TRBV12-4 ASSPGGGLDNEQF
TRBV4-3 ASSQDLRLAGGNEQF
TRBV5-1 ASSLAGLAGDQDTQY
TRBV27 ASSLVAPPTLEQY
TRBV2 ASSEVRGQTHNYGYT
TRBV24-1 ATSSGTGGTEQF
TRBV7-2 ASSRVGPYEQY
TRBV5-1 ASSTRQDYNEQF
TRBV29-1 SVVGPLSYEQY
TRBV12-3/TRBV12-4 ASSRTSGGTYEQY
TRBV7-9 ASSQPGQGAYEQY
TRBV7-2 ASSLRGFDTQY
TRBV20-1 SASSLAGIYEQY
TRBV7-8 ASSRRLTSGGTDTQY
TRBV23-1 ASGNSGSVSYEQY
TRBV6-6 ASAVGPTGEQY
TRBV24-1 ATSGEGSHANVLT
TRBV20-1 SAHTRRELPRRDTQY
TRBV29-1 SVVPREGSTDTQY
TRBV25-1 ANPSWTGRCSNYGYT
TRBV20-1 SARPGTGGVGLNEQF
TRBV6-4 ASREVQGVGELF
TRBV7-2 ASRGGEAF
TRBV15 ATSTSQGLAGTDTQY
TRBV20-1 SATTTGDLTYEQY
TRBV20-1 SAGPSGRNNEQF
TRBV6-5 ASSTSAATNEKLF
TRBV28 ASSLSTGGGANVLT
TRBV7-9 ASSLAQGLAGETYEQY
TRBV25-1 ASSDQGAKNIQY
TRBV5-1 ASREGAYSTDTQY
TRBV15 ATRNLLSSYNERF
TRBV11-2 ASSRSGGWNEKLF
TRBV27 ATAHLRTGGIGELF
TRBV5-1 ASSLAGSDTDTQY
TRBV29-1 SVEAGDTQY
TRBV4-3 ASSPSRFGGYT
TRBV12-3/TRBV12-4 ASSLGGLLTYEQY
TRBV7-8 ASSGGTLLNQPQH
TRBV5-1 ASSSGGRKDGYT
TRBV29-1 SVGAGAEAF
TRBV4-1 ASSQIALLQGYQY
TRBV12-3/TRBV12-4 ASNQYGETQY
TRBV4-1 ASSQGGRDTDTQY
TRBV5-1 ASSLEGGLLPYGYT
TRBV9 ASSGTKSGELF
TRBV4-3 ASSFTTSGGYEQY
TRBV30 AWSVDSQETQY
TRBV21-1 ASSKVGSGGSHEQY
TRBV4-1 ASSPWHSGANVPT
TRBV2 ASGPDRGTDTQY
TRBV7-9 ASEGMHGGGDTQY
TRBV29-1 SVRGQSLSSGANVLT
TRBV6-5 ASSRAQRGEGETQY
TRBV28 ASSPLLGQGPRDEQF
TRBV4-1 ASSQGSGWGSPLH
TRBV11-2 ASSLVGAGSDNEQF